These 10 T cell receptor beta chains were sequenced from one sample in a study of cytomegalovirus exposure and HLA in healthy donors. 13 Jbeta primers and 60 Vbeta primers were used for the PCR. Only in-frame clones appear in the TCRdb table, and some are missing; sequencing was by immunoSEQ multiplex PCR. This sample yields roughly 180,000 clones, of which 80% to 90% are seen a single time; about 9.3% belongs to the top ten. The sequenced material came from PBMCs. The receptor set was obtained from a man in his late teens or twenties in good health and CMV-seropositive.

The chain joins TRBV25-1 to TRBJ2-2; 7 bases match TRBD1. The CDR3 sequence is 14 residues long. Germline lookup yields CDR1 MGHDK and CDR2 SYGVNS. Trimming removed 8 bases from V and 4 bases from J; junction bases left unmatched: 7. DNA of the CDR3: TGTGCCAGCTTAGGGGGCGCGGGCACCGGGGAGCTGTTTTTT. This translates into CASLGGAGTGELFF.

The V and J genes are TRBV6-1 and TRBJ1-5; tentative D call: TRBD1 (6 bases). The CDR3 is 14 residues long. V lost 7 bases to trimming and J lost 7 bases, with 17 bases between them. Germline CDR1 MNHNS, CDR2 SASEGT. CDR3 nucleotide sequence: TGTGCCAGCACCAATGGGGGGGCTAGCCAGCCCCAGCATTTT. The encoded protein is CASTNGGASQPQHF.

In its sample, this clone was seen once. V gene TRBV19 combines with J gene TRBJ2-2; D may be TRBD1 (6 bases). From germline, CDR1 is LNHDA and CDR2 SQIVND (reference sequence). The CDR3 has 16 residues. V was clipped by 11 bases and J by 1 base, with 20 bases between them. In nucleotides, the CDR3 is TGTGCCGTAAGCAGATCCGGGACATTGAACACCGGGGAGCTGTTTTTT. It yields the protein CAVSRSGTLNTGELFF.

This clone was seen just once. The chain employs TRBV19 and TRBJ2-2, with D tentatively TRBD1 (6 bases). CDR3 length equals 15 residues. The germline V gene has CDR1 LNHDA and CDR2 SQIVND (reference sequence). V shed 11 bases and J shed 8 bases, with 24 bases lying between them. CDR3 loop: CAARRSEGHFGELFF. In nucleotides, the CDR3 is TGTGCCGCGCGTAGATCCGAGGGACATTTTGGGGAGCTGTTTTTT.

This clone was detected only once. This chain joins TRBV28 and TRBJ1-1; the D is unclear. Germline CDR1 is MDHEN and CDR2 is SYDVKM. The CDR3 contains 15 residues. Trimming took off 2 bases at V and 1 base at J, with 11 bases between the two ends. CDR3 amino acids: CASSLVPFSNTEAFF. The CDR3 coding sequence is TGTGCCAGCAGTTTAGTCCCTTTTTCGAACACTGAAGCTTTCTTT.

The rearrangement links TRBV7-8 to TRBJ2-3; the D gene is possibly TRBD1 (6 bases). CDR1 and CDR2 (germline): SGHVS, FQNEAQ. This CDR3 has 15 residues. Trimming removed 5 bases from V and 2 bases from J, with 14 bases in between. CDR3 in amino acids: CASSHPQGTTDTQYF. The CDR3 region has the DNA TGTGCCAGCAGCCATCCACAGGGAACCACAGATACGCAGTATTTT.

In its sample, this clone was seen a few times. One junction end does not reproduce the germline sequence, and a read error may be involved. The genes are TRBV4-3 and TRBJ1-1; unclear D gene. The CDR3 spans 13 residues. Per germline, CDR1 LGHNA and CDR2 YSLEER. In DNA, the CDR3 is TGCGCCAGCTGCCCCCAGCGGAACACTGACGCTTTCTTT. Its translation is CASCPQRNTDAFF.

This clone was picked up a small number of times. The rearrangement links TRBV4-3 to TRBJ2-1, with 7 bases lining up with TRBD1. V lost 0 bases to trimming and J lost 4 bases; unmatched junction nucleotides: 12. Germline CDR1 is LGHNA and CDR2 is YSLEER. This CDR3 has 18 residues. The CDR3: CASSQDLFRTGLYNEQFF. The CDR3 DNA reads TGCGCCAGCAGCCAAGATCTGTTTCGGACAGGACTTTACAATGAGCAGTTCTTC.

With respect to this clone: Other DNA sequences in the same sample also yield this CDR3. This chain links TRBV18 with TRBJ1-5, with 7 bases lining up with TRBD1. Per germline, CDR1 KGHSH and CDR2 LQKENI. The CDR3 is 15 amino acids. V lost 0 bases to trimming and J lost 2 bases; unmatched junction nucleotides: 1. The DNA for the CDR3 is TGTGCCAGCTCACCACCAGGGACAGGCAATCAGCCCCAGCATTTT. Translated: CASSPPGTGNQPQHF.

V is TRBV7-9 and J is TRBJ2-5; TRBD1 might be the D (6 bases). The CDR3 is 16 amino acids. V dropped 4 bases and J dropped 5 bases, with 20 bases sitting between them. Germline CDR1 SEHNR, CDR2 FQNEAQ (reference sequence). This chain's CDR3 is CASSSTFTGLQETQYF. The CDR3 DNA reads TGTGCCAGCAGCTCCACGTTTACAGGGTTGCAGGAGACCCAGTACTTC.